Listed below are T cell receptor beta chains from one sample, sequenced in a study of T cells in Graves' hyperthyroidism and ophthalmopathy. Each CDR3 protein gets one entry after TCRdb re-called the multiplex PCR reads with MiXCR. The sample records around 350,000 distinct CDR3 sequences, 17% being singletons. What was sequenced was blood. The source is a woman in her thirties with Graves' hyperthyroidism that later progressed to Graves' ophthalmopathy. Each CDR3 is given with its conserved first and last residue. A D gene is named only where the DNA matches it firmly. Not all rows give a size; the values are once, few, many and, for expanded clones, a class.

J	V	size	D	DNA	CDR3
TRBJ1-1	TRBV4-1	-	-	TGCGCCAGCAGCCAAGTCGGACTAGCGGGGGGCCCGTCGAACACTGAAGCTTTCTTT	CASSQVGLAGGPSNTEAFF
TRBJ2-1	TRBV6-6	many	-	TGTGCCAGCAGTTACTCGTCCACAAACAATGAGCAGTTCTTC	CASSYSSTNNEQFF
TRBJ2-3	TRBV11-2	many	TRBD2	TGTGCCAGCCGAAGCGGGAGGGGGATTCGAACAGATACGCAGTATTTT	CASRSGRGIRTDTQYF
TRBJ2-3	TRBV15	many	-	TGTGCCACCAGCATCCGGCGGGACAGTGGCACAGATACGCAGTATTTT	CATSIRRDSGTDTQYF
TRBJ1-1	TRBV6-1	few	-	TGTGCCAGCAGTGAGCAAATGGGGGGCACTGAAGCTTTCTTT	CASSEQMGGTEAFF
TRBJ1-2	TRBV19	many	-	TGTGCCAGTAGTATGGAACAGATCTATGGCTACACCTTC	CASSMEQIYGYTF
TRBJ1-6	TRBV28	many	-	TGTGCCAGCAGTTTCGGCAGGGGAACATCACCCCTCCACTTT	CASSFGRGTSPLHF
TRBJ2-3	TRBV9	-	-	TGTGCCGGCAGCACACCCCCTAATCTTGACGGGCGGACAGATACGCAGTATTTT	CAGSTPPNLDGRTDTQYF
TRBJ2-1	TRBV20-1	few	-	TGCAGTGCTATCGCGGGTTCTTCCTACAATGAGCAGTTCTTC	CSAIAGSSYNEQFF
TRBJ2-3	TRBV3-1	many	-	TGTGCCAGCAGCCAAGAGCCTCCCGGGAGTGTTGATACGCAGTATTTT	CASSQEPPGSVDTQYF
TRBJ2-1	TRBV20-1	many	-	TGCAGTGCTAGAGATTCGCTTAGCGGTACTTCCTACAATGAGCAGTTCTTC	CSARDSLSGTSYNEQFF
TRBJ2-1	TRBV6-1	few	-	TGTGCCAGCAGTGAGGGGTTAGCGACGCTACAGTTCTTC	CASSEGLATLQFF
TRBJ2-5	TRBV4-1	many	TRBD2	TGCGCCAGCAGCCAAGAAAGGCGGGGGGGAGAGACCCAGTACTTC	CASSQERRGGETQYF
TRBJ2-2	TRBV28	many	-	TGTGCCAGCAGTGACTTCATTGGGGAGCTGTTTTTT	CASSDFIGELFF
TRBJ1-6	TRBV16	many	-	TGTGCCAGCAGTTATGACAGTCGGTCACCCCTCCACTTT	CASSYDSRSPLHF
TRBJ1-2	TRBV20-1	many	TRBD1	TGCAGTGCTAGAGATCCCGAGACAGGGGGTAACTATGGCTACACCTTC	CSARDPETGGNYGYTF
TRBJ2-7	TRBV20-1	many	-	TGCAGTGCTCCTAGTGACAGTTCCTACGAGCAGTACTTC	CSAPSDSSYEQYF
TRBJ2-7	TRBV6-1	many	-	TGTGCCAGCAGTTCAACGGGACTGGCCTCTCACGAGCAGTACTTC	CASSSTGLASHEQYF
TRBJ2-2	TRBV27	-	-	TGTGCCAGCAGTTATGGGTATAGGACCGGGGAGCTGTTTTTT	CASSYGYRTGELFF
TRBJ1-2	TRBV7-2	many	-	TGTGCCAGCAGCCGGTCGGGAATTAACTATGGCTACACCTTC	CASSRSGINYGYTF
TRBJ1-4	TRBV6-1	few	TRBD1	TGTGCCAGCGGACAGGGGGCTCAAATATCAACTAATGAAAAACTGTTTTTT	CASGQGAQISTNEKLFF
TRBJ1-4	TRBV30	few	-	TGTGCCTCGAGGGAGGCAGCTAATGAAAAACTGTTTTTT	CASREAANEKLFF
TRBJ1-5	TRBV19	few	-	TGTGCCAGTAGAGGAGCAGACTATAGCAATCAGCCCCAGCATTTT	CASRGADYSNQPQHF
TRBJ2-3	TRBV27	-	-	TGTGCCAGCAGCCTAACTGTGGGGGGCGGGACAGATACGCAGTATTTT	CASSLTVGGGTDTQYF
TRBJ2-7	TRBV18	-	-	TGTGCCAGCTCACCGCAGGGTTTACTCCACGAGCAGTACTTC	CASSPQGLLHEQYF
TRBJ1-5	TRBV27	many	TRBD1	TGTGCCAGCAGCGTTCAGGGGGCCGATCAGCCCCAGCATTTT	CASSVQGADQPQHF
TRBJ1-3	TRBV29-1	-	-	TGCAGCGTTGTTGCAAGGGGAGACACCATATATTTT	CSVVARGDTIYF
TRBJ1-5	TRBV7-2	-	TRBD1	TGTGCCAGCAGCTTAGGTTCGACAGGGGTTTATCGGCCCCAGCATTTT	CASSLGSTGVYRPQHF
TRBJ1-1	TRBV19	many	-	TGTGCCAGTAGTATCCGAAGGGCCACTGAAGCTTTCTTT	CASSIRRATEAFF
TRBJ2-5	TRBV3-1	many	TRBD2	TGTGCCAGCAGCCCGGGACTAGCGGGAATGCAAGAGACCCAGTACTTC	CASSPGLAGMQETQYF
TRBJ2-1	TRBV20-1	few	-	TGCAGTGCTAGAGATGCGTCAGGGTACTACAATGAGCAGTTCTTC	CSARDASGYYNEQFF
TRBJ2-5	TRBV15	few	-	TGTGCCACTGGGTTTATTAGTAGGACAGCAAAAGAGACCCAGTACTTC	CATGFISRTAKETQYF
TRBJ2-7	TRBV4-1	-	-	TGCGCCAGCAGCCAAGGGCTAGGTTCTCCCTACGAGCAGTACTTC	CASSQGLGSPYEQYF
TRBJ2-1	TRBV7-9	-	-	TGTGCCAGCAGCTTACCCTATTACAATGAGCAGTTCTTC	CASSLPYYNEQFF
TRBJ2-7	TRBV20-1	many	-	TGCAGTGCTAGGGGCCAGGAATTCTACGAGCAGTACTTC	CSARGQEFYEQYF
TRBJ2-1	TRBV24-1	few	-	TGTGCCACCAGTGACCCCGGGAACCCATACAATGAGCAGTTCTTC	CATSDPGNPYNEQFF
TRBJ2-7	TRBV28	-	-	TGTGCCAGCAGTACACCCAGGGGCTCCTACGAGCAGTACTTC	CASSTPRGSYEQYF
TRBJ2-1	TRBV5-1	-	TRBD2	TGCGCCAGCGGGTCAGGGACTAGCGGGAGGTCCTCCTACAATGAGCAGTTCTTC	CASGSGTSGRSSYNEQFF
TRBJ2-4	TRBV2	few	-	TGTGCCAGCAGTGAGGTGGCAGGGATTCGGTACTTC	CASSEVAGIRYF
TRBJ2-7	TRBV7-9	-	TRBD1	TGTGCCAGCAGCTTACCAGGGGGTCTCTACGAGCAGTACTTC	CASSLPGGLYEQYF
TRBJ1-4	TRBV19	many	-	TGTGCCAGTAGTATTTCGGGGGCCGGTGAAAAACTGTTTTTT	CASSISGAGEKLFF
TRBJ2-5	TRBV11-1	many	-	TGTGCCAGCAGCTTAGAAGCGGAGACCCAGTACTTC	CASSLEAETQYF
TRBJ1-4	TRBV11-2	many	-	TGTGCCAGCAGCTTAGCGAGTAATGAAAAACTGTTTTTT	CASSLASNEKLFF
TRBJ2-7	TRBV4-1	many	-	TGCGCCAGCAGCCAAGATTCGGCAGGCTACTACGAGCAGTACTTC	CASSQDSAGYYEQYF
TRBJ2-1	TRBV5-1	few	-	TGCGCCAGCGCAAACTTGGGGGCAGGGGCCTACAATGAGCAGTTCTTC	CASANLGAGAYNEQFF